This T cell receptor beta chain was documented in a study of blood T cell repertoires in COVID-19. Study-wide background: T cells, B-cell-depleted T cells, or PBMCs supplied cDNA or gDNA.

The germline gives CDR1 SNHLY, CDR2 FYNNEI. V was clipped by 6 bases and J by 10 bases; unmatched bases: 20. The CDR3 extends over 16 amino acids. In the authors' methods: Cell counts per sample came from amplifying reference gene primers. Sequencing used immunoSEQ multiplex PCR; TCRdb keeps in-frame clones, though not all of them. The V and J calls and clone size were taken over from that table, and D and trimming were inferred from the DNA. Of 100,000 to 120,000 clones in the sample, around 85% were seen once. The V and J genes are TRBV2 and TRBJ2-7, with 8 bases lining up with TRBD1. The TCR was taken from a human donor in a cohort sampled during active COVID-19. The sequencing sample was made of peripheral blood. The CDR3 loop is CASRLTVRGLRGEQYF. Here the CDR3 DNA reads TGTGCCAGCAGGTTGACGGTCAGGGGGCTTCGTGGGGAACAGTACTTC.